The entry below describes one T cell receptor beta chain. The antigen remains unidentified. This sample stems from a study of spatial heterogeneity in lung cancer. Overall study context: Sequences of the beta chain were consistently detected in greater numbers than alpha-chain sequences. In the raw reads, each unique TCR and UMI combination was present more than ten times on average. Study-wide points: Ubiquitous expanded tumor TCRs were seen in blood more at resection than at follow-up.

TCRdb fed the 5' RACE reads into MiXCR, producing one record per CDR3 protein. The data contain roughly 48,000 distinct CDR3 sequences, 12% of them singletons. Trimming removed 2 bases at V and 7 bases at J, with 9 bases between. This CDR3 has 12 residues. Germline lookup yields CDR1 SGHDT and CDR2 YYEEEE. The time point was: sample taken at primary tumor resection. Sequencing was performed on whole RNA extracted from tumor and nontumor lung tissue, or from frozen PBMC, and the material was left unsorted. Donors were some 72 untreated early-stage non-small cell lung cancer patients. Sequences were derived from PBMCs, sampled at surgery. This chain connects TRBV5-6 to TRBJ1-1, with D possibly TRBD1 on 5 matching bases. This clonotype was sampled from a female donor with early-stage non-small cell lung cancer. The DNA of the CDR3 is TGTGCCAGCAGCTTTGGGGGTAGTGAAGCTTTCTTT. As protein: CASSFGGSEAFF. Using reference TRBV5-6 and TRBJ1-1 for the parts outside the CDR3, the full variable domain is DAGVTQSPTHLIKTRGQQVTLRCSPKSGHDTVSWYQQALGQGPQFIFQYYEEEERQRGNFPDRFSGHQFPNYSSELNVNALLLGDSALYLCASSFGGSEAFFGQGTRLTVV.